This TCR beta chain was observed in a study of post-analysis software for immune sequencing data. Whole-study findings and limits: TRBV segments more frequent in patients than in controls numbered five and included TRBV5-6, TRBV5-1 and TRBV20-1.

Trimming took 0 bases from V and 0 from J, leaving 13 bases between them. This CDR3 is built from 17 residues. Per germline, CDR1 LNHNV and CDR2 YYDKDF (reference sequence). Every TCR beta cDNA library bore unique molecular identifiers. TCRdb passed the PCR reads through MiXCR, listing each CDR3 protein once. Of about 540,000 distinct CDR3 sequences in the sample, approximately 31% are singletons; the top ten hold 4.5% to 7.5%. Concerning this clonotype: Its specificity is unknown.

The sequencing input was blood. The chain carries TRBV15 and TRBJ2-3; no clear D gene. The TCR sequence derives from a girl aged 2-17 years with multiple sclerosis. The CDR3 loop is CATSRDHGGRSTDTQYF. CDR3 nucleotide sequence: TGTGCCACCAGCAGAGATCATGGTGGTCGGAGCACAGATACGCAGTATTTT.